The 26 T cell receptor beta chains below come from one sample, sequenced in a study of blood T cell repertoires in COVID-19. Clones were sequenced by immunoSEQ multiplex PCR, and TCRdb holds only the in-frame ones, with some missing. Here the sample spans 150,000 to 200,000 clones, about nine tenths being singletons. The sample consisted of peripheral blood. Source of these receptors: a woman between 65 and 79 years old with acute or convalescent COVID-19.

This chain links TRBV7-9 with TRBJ1-4, with 7 bases identical to TRBD1. V shed 5 bases and J 8 bases; nucleotides not matched to a gene: 14. CDR1 SEHNR and CDR2 FQNEAQ come from the germline V gene (reference sequence). The CDR3 is 16 amino acids. The DNA of the CDR3 is TGTGCCAGCAGCCCAGGGCGGACAGGTCCTGGGGAAAAACTGTTTTTT. Translating gives CASSPGRTGPGEKLFF.

The chain carries TRBV3-1 (or the pseudogene TRBV3-2) and TRBJ2-5; 11 bases agree with TRBD2. V was clipped by 1 base and J by 2 bases; unmatched bases: 3. This CDR3 has 16 amino acids. Germline loops: CDR1 LGHDT, CDR2 YNNKEL (reference sequence). The CDR3 protein is CASSQARLAGQETQYF. In nucleotides, the CDR3 is TGTGCCAGCAGCCAAGCCCGACTAGCGGGACAAGAGACCCAGTACTTC.

A few counts support this clone. The chain couples TRBV4-3 to TRBJ1-2; D is unresolved. V was clipped by 1 base and J by 3 bases, with 12 bases between them. This CDR3 is 15 amino acids long. Per the germline V gene, CDR1 is LGHNA and CDR2 is YSLEER. The CDR3 sequence is CASSQGFRGDYGYTF. The CDR3 nucleotides are TGCGCCAGCAGCCAAGGGTTTCGGGGTGACTATGGCTACACCTTC.

The J gene is TRBJ2-1, the V gene TRBV6-5, with D unclear. The germline CDR1 and CDR2 sequences are MNHEY and SVGAGI. This CDR3 region has 14 residues. Trimming stripped 5 bases from V and 5 bases from J, with 13 bases between. CDR3 bases: TGTGCCAGCAGTACGAGTCCCTTAGACAATGAGCAGTTCTTC. Amino acids: CASSTSPLDNEQFF.

This CDR3 reads CASSPGLAGEQFF. The DNA for the CDR3 is TGCGCCAGCAGCCCCGGACTAGCGGGGGAGCAGTTCTTC. The V call is TRBV10-1, the J call TRBJ2-1; 12 bases map to TRBD2. Per the germline V gene, CDR1 is WNHNN and CDR2 is SYGVQD (reference sequence). Trimming cost V 6 bases and J 10 bases; bases outside gene matches: 4. This CDR3 comprises 13 residues.

The chain combines TRBV5-6 with TRBJ1-2; 8 bases are a match to TRBD1. The V segment lost 2 bases and the J segment 3 bases; nucleotides outside the gene matches: 12. Germline lookup yields CDR1 SGHDT and CDR2 YYEEEE. The CDR3 contains 17 residues. CDR3 region: CASSLGQGAFDHYGYTF. The CDR3 region has the DNA TGTGCCAGCAGCTTAGGCCAGGGGGCTTTCGATCACTATGGCTACACCTTC.

The J gene is TRBJ2-2, the V gene TRBV6-5, with 9 bases aligning to TRBD2. This CDR3 contains 14 residues. Germline V gives CDR1 MNHEY, CDR2 SVGAGI. The junction had 6 bases not matched to a gene; V was cut back by 7 bases and J by 6 bases. In nucleotides, the CDR3 is TGTGCCAGCAAGCGGGGGGCGAGTTCCGGGGAGCTGTTTTTT. Residues: CASKRGASSGELFF.

The genes are TRBV6-2 or TRBV6-3 and TRBJ2-1, with D possibly TRBD1 on 6 matching bases. The V and J ends lost 5 bases and 5 bases respectively, with 16 bases between them. CDR1 is MNHEY and CDR2 is SVGEGT in the germline V gene. There are 15 residues in the CDR3. CDR3: CASSHWGRSDNEQFF. CDR3 DNA: TGTGCCAGCAGTCATTGGGGGCGGAGCGACAATGAGCAGTTCTTC.

This sequence joins TRBV18 and TRBJ2-1, with TRBD2 matching 8 bases. The CDR3 contains 16 residues. Germline V gives CDR1 KGHSH, CDR2 LQKENI. With V trimmed by 0 bases and J by 6 bases, 7 bases remained unmatched. This chain's CDR3 is CASSPPAGTRSNEQFF. The CDR3 DNA reads TGTGCCAGCTCACCACCGGCCGGGACTAGATCCAATGAGCAGTTCTTC.

This clone came up a few times. This sequence joins TRBV5-1 and TRBJ1-2, with TRBD1 identical over 7 bases. V lost 0 bases to trimming and J lost 4 bases; unmatched junction nucleotides: 3. This CDR3 is 14 amino acids long. Germline loops: CDR1 SGHRS, CDR2 YFSETQ. CDR3 amino acids: CASSLGQGPYGYTF. CDR3 sequence (DNA): TGCGCCAGCAGCTTGGGACAGGGACCCTATGGCTACACCTTC.

This chain uses TRBV10-3 with TRBJ1-2; TRBD1 matches at 8 bases. Unmatched junction bases numbered 4, after V lost 2 bases and J lost 5 bases. The CDR3 consists of 14 residues. The germline CDR1 and CDR2 sequences are ENHRY and SYGVKD. This CDR3 is CAISEPRQGYGYTF. CDR3 DNA sequence: TGTGCCATCAGTGAGCCGAGACAGGGGTATGGCTACACCTTC.

This clone was seen a few times. The rearrangement links TRBV20-1 to TRBJ2-1, with a weak D call TRBD1 (5 bases). This CDR3 contains 14 residues. From germline, CDR1 is DFQATT and CDR2 SNEGSKA (reference sequence). The ends were cut back, 3 bases at V and 6 bases at J, with 15 bases in the middle. This CDR3 is CSASRPGLGNEQFF. The CDR3 DNA sequence: TGCAGTGCTAGTCGTCCAGGGCTGGGCAATGAGCAGTTCTTC.

The chain links TRBV2 to TRBJ2-1, with D perhaps TRBD2 (7 bases). CDR3 length: 18 amino acids. The V gene lost 5 bases and the J gene lost 4 bases, with 24 bases spanning the gap. Germline V CDR1 and CDR2: SNHLY, FYNNEI. CDR3 sequence (DNA): TGTGCCAGCAGTTCACTTGGAGGGGGGGCCCCCTCTTACAATGAGCAGTTCTTC. This gives the protein CASSSLGGGAPSYNEQFF.

This chain links TRBV18 with TRBJ2-3; 15 nucleotides match TRBD2. The germline CDR1 and CDR2 sequences are KGHSH and LQKENI. J gave up 7 bases and V 1 base, and 3 bases lay outside the gene matches. The CDR3 length is 16 residues. The CDR3 DNA reads TGTGCCAGCTCACCACAGGGACTAGCGGGGGGCCATACGCAGTATTTT. It translates to CASSPQGLAGGHTQYF.

The CDR3 sequence is CASSRQAGAYEQYF. The DNA of the CDR3 is TGTGCCAGCAGCCGTCAAGCGGGGGCCTACGAGCAGTACTTC. The rearrangement joins TRBV5-8 to TRBJ2-7, with TRBD2 matching 8 bases. Germline trimming cut 4 bases from V and 2 bases from J; bases unmatched to any gene: 5. The CDR3 runs to 14 residues. The V gene's germline CDR1 is SGHTS and CDR2 YDEGEE. Full variable domain (outside the CDR3, taken from reference TRBV5-8 and TRBJ2-7): EAGVTQSPTHLIKTRGQQATLRCSPISGHTSVYWYQQALGLGLQFLLWYDEGEERNRGNFPPRFSGRQFPNYSSELNVNALELEDSALYLCASSRQAGAYEQYFGPGTRLTVT.

This chain joins TRBV28 and TRBJ1-5; 10 bases map to TRBD1. In germline, CDR1 is MDHEN, CDR2 SYDVKM. This CDR3 spans 14 amino acids. V dropped 5 bases and J dropped 9; count of bases not matched to a gene: 7. The CDR3 is CASSDGQGVRPQHF. CDR3 DNA sequence: TGTGCCAGCAGTGACGGACAGGGGGTCAGGCCCCAGCATTTT.

The rearrangement joins TRBV5-1 to TRBJ1-6, with D perhaps TRBD1 (6 bases). This CDR3 has 14 amino acids. V lost 4 bases and J lost 10, with 15 bases in between. CDR1 and CDR2 (germline): SGHRS, YFSETQ. The CDR3 nucleotides read TGCGCCAGCAGCCTACAGGGTGGTAGCTCACCCCTCCACTTT. Translating it yields CASSLQGGSSPLHF.

The chain uses TRBV4-3 and TRBJ1-2; D is undetermined. CDR1 and CDR2 from the germline V gene are LGHNA and YSLEER. This CDR3 is 17 amino acids long. Trimming stripped 1 base from V and 0 bases from J, with 15 bases between. The CDR3 region is CASSQGSGGLANYGYTF. CDR3 sequence (DNA): TGCGCCAGCAGCCAAGGAAGTGGCGGCTTAGCTAACTATGGCTACACCTTC.

The chain joins TRBV18 to TRBJ2-2; no definite D call. Trimming shortened V by 3 bases and J by 0 bases, and 8 bases separated the two germline ends. The germline V gene encodes CDR1 KGHSH and CDR2 LQKENI. The CDR3 runs 15 residues. As DNA, the CDR3 is TGTGCCAGCTCACCCGGTGTTACGAACACCGGGGAGCTGTTTTTT. It specifies CASSPGVTNTGELFF.

The CDR3 DNA is TGTGCCAGTAACCCTAAGGTTGAACAGGTGGGGCTCCGTGGGAACACTGAAGCTTTCTTT. Translation: CASNPKVEQVGLRGNTEAFF. The chain is built from TRBV19 and TRBJ1-1; D possibly corresponds to TRBD1 (5 bases). The CDR3 spans 20 residues. CDR1 LNHDA and CDR2 SQIVND come from the germline V gene (reference sequence). Trimming shortened V by 7 bases and J by 1 base, and 31 bases separated the two germline ends.

The chain is built from TRBV10-3 and TRBJ2-7; TRBD2 matches at 8 bases. V dropped 10 bases and J dropped 0; count of bases not matched to a gene: 5. Germline CDR1 and CDR2: ENHRY and SYGVKD. The CDR3 loop spans 13 amino acids. The CDR3 bases are TGTGCCACCTTAGCGGGAAGCTCCTACGAGCAGTACTTC. It yields the protein CATLAGSSYEQYF.

V gene TRBV3-1 (or the pseudogene TRBV3-2) combines with J gene TRBJ2-7; D perhaps matches TRBD2 (7 bases). CDR3 size: 11 residues. Per the germline V gene, CDR1 is LGHDT and CDR2 is YNNKEL (reference sequence). Trimming cost V 7 bases and J 6 bases, with 10 bases left between them. CDR3: CASMGGGEQYF. The DNA for the CDR3 is TGTGCCAGCATGGGAGGGGGCGAGCAGTACTTC.

This sequence joins TRBV7-9 and TRBJ2-7; 9 nucleotides agree with TRBD2. Germline trimming cut 4 bases from V and 1 base from J; bases unmatched to any gene: 8. Germline-derived CDR1 and CDR2 are SEHNR and FQNEAQ (reference sequence). The CDR3 runs 16 residues. The CDR3 protein is CASSSWAGGPSYEQYF. Written as DNA, the CDR3 is TGTGCCAGCAGCTCATGGGCGGGGGGGCCTTCCTACGAGCAGTACTTC.

J is TRBJ1-6 and V is TRBV19, with unresolved D. The CDR3 length is 13 residues. Trimming cost V 2 bases and J 9 bases, with 8 bases left between them. CDR1 LNHDA and CDR2 SQIVND come from the germline V gene (reference sequence). Here the CDR3 DNA reads TGTGCCAGTAGTATACCGGGAGCTTCACCCCTCCACTTT. As protein: CASSIPGASPLHF.

On this clone itself: Other DNA sequences in this sample translate to the same CDR3. V and J are TRBV12-3 or TRBV12-4 and TRBJ2-5, with D hard to call. Trimming shortened V by 1 base and J by 0 bases, and 3 bases separated the two germline ends. The CDR3 has 13 residues. CDR3 nucleotides: TGTGCCAGCAGTTTAGGGCACCAAGAGACCCAGTACTTC. It yields the protein CASSLGHQETQYF.

V gene TRBV6-2 or TRBV6-3 combines with J gene TRBJ1-2; 9 nucleotides align to TRBD1. Germline trimming cut 5 bases from V and 1 base from J; bases unmatched to any gene: 8. CDR3 size: 16 residues. The V gene's germline CDR1 is MNHEY and CDR2 SVGEGT. CDR3 residues: CASSPDRGGFNYGYTF. CDR3 nucleotide sequence: TGTGCCAGCAGTCCGGACAGGGGAGGATTTAACTATGGCTACACCTTC.